Listed below are T cell receptor beta chains from one sample, sequenced in a study of OX40 agonist ivuxolimab in advanced cancers. Clones were read by immunoSEQ multiplex PCR, and TCRdb kept only the in-frame ones, dropping some. The repertoire consists of approximately 130,000 clones, with 85% to 95% occurring once and the leading ten covering approximately 0.93%. The input for sequencing was CD4+ or CD8+ T cells sorted from blood, taken in a trial of the OX40 agonist ivuxolimab. These receptors originate from an adult with an advanced solid tumor such as melanoma, head and neck, liver or kidney cancer. Both conserved end residues are part of each CDR3. Each record gives: D gene, clone size, J gene, CDR3 length, V gene, CDR3 DNA, CDR3 protein. D genes are given only for firm matches. Clone size is not always given. Where it is, it says once, few, many or a class for expanded clones.

d_gene: .; abundance: .; j_gene: TRBJ1-2; len: 12; v_gene: TRBV7-7; CDR3nt: TGTGCCAGCAGCCGGCAGGAAGGCGGCTACACCTTC; CDR3aa: CASSRQEGGYTF
d_gene: .; abundance: .; j_gene: TRBJ2-7; len: 14; v_gene: TRBV7-9; CDR3nt: TGTGCCAGCAGCCCACCACCTGTCGTCTACGAGCAGTACTTC; CDR3aa: CASSPPPVVYEQYF
d_gene: TRBD1; abundance: .; j_gene: TRBJ2-1; len: 17; v_gene: TRBV28; CDR3nt: TGTGCCAGCAGTTTACCCGGACAGGGGGTGTCCTACAATGAGCAGTTCTTC; CDR3aa: CASSLPGQGVSYNEQFF
d_gene: .; abundance: .; j_gene: TRBJ1-1; len: 14; v_gene: TRBV5-1; CDR3nt: TGCGCCAGCAGCTTGGCCGAGGGTTGGACTGAAGCTTTCTTT; CDR3aa: CASSLAEGWTEAFF
d_gene: TRBD1; abundance: .; j_gene: TRBJ2-7; len: 15; v_gene: TRBV2; CDR3nt: TGTGCCAGCAGACCTGACAGGGGTAGCTCCTACGAGCAGTACTTC; CDR3aa: CASRPDRGSSYEQYF
d_gene: .; abundance: .; j_gene: TRBJ1-1; len: 16; v_gene: TRBV10-3; CDR3nt: TGTGCCATCAGTTTCGCTTGGGAGGGCAGGTACACTGAAGCTTTCTTT; CDR3aa: CAISFAWEGRYTEAFF
d_gene: .; abundance: .; j_gene: TRBJ1-1; len: 9; v_gene: TRBV4-1; CDR3nt: TGCGCCAGCAGCACTGAAGCTTTCTTT; CDR3aa: CASSTEAFF
d_gene: .; abundance: .; j_gene: TRBJ1-3; len: 16; v_gene: TRBV27; CDR3nt: TGTGCCAGCAGTCCCAGGGAGAGACGCTCTGGAAACACCATATATTTT; CDR3aa: CASSPRERRSGNTIYF
d_gene: .; abundance: few; j_gene: TRBJ1-2; len: 11; v_gene: TRBV30; CDR3nt: TGTGCCTGGAGTCCAGGCGGGGGCTACACCTTC; CDR3aa: CAWSPGGGYTF
d_gene: TRBD1; abundance: .; j_gene: TRBJ2-7; len: 12; v_gene: TRBV7-3; CDR3nt: TGTGCCAGCAGCCAGGGACAGCGCGAGCAGTACTTC; CDR3aa: CASSQGQREQYF
d_gene: .; abundance: .; j_gene: TRBJ1-3; len: 16; v_gene: TRBV7-2; CDR3nt: TGTGCCAGCAGCTTAGTCTCGGACAGCTCTGGAAACACCATATATTTT; CDR3aa: CASSLVSDSSGNTIYF
d_gene: .; abundance: .; j_gene: TRBJ2-1; len: 15; v_gene: TRBV11-2; CDR3nt: TGTGCCAGCAGCTTAGTAAGGGTCGGAGGGAATAAGCAGTTCTTC; CDR3aa: CASSLVRVGGNKQFF
d_gene: TRBD1; abundance: .; j_gene: TRBJ1-2; len: 16; v_gene: TRBV19; CDR3nt: TGTGCCAGTAGTGTGGACAGGGGCGCTCGTAACTATGGCTACACCTTC; CDR3aa: CASSVDRGARNYGYTF
d_gene: .; abundance: once; j_gene: TRBJ1-1; len: 12; v_gene: TRBV27; CDR3nt: TGTGCCAGCAGCGGAATTTACACTGAAGCTTTCTTT; CDR3aa: CASSGIYTEAFF
d_gene: .; abundance: .; j_gene: TRBJ2-5; len: 15; v_gene: TRBV4-1; CDR3nt: TGCGCCAGCAGCCAAGATGACATCAGGGGAGAGACCCAGTACTTC; CDR3aa: CASSQDDIRGETQYF
d_gene: TRBD1; abundance: .; j_gene: TRBJ1-5; len: 16; v_gene: TRBV6-6; CDR3nt: TGTGCCAGCAGCCTGGACAGGGCCTATAGCAATCAGCCCCAGCATTTT; CDR3aa: CASSLDRAYSNQPQHF
d_gene: .; abundance: .; j_gene: TRBJ1-4; len: 15; v_gene: TRBV18; CDR3nt: TGTGCCAGCTCACCACCCACAGGAGGCGATGAAAAACTGTTTTTT; CDR3aa: CASSPPTGGDEKLFF
d_gene: .; abundance: .; j_gene: TRBJ2-5; len: 12; v_gene: TRBV2; CDR3nt: TGTGCCAGCAGTGAGTCGTCAGGGACCCAGTACTTC; CDR3aa: CASSESSGTQYF
d_gene: TRBD1; abundance: .; j_gene: TRBJ1-1; len: 13; v_gene: TRBV9; CDR3nt: TGTGCCAGCAGTCAGGGGGCGAGAACTGAAGCTTTCTTT; CDR3aa: CASSQGARTEAFF
d_gene: .; abundance: .; j_gene: TRBJ2-7; len: 14; v_gene: TRBV2; CDR3nt: TGTGCCAGCAAGGACCGAGGGCTCACCTACGAGCAGTACTTC; CDR3aa: CASKDRGLTYEQYF
d_gene: TRBD1; abundance: .; j_gene: TRBJ2-5; len: 16; v_gene: TRBV7-2; CDR3nt: TGTGCCAGCAGCTTCCCAGGGGGTGGGGTCCAAGAGACCCAGTACTTC; CDR3aa: CASSFPGGGVQETQYF
d_gene: TRBD2; abundance: .; j_gene: TRBJ2-7; len: 15; v_gene: TRBV7-3; CDR3nt: TGTGCCAGCAGCTTGAATGGACTAGCGGGAGACGAGCAGTACTTC; CDR3aa: CASSLNGLAGDEQYF
d_gene: .; abundance: .; j_gene: TRBJ2-6; len: 18; v_gene: TRBV19; CDR3nt: TGTGCCAGTACCCCTGGGCAGGCATTCACCTCTGGGGCCAACGTCCTGACTTTC; CDR3aa: CASTPGQAFTSGANVLTF
d_gene: TRBD1; abundance: .; j_gene: TRBJ2-2; len: 14; v_gene: TRBV19; CDR3nt: TGTGCCAGTGAGACAGGGGGCCGGACCGGGGAGCTGTTTTTT; CDR3aa: CASETGGRTGELFF
d_gene: TRBD2; abundance: .; j_gene: TRBJ2-5; len: 17; v_gene: TRBV5-1; CDR3nt: TGCGCCAGCAGCCTCGGGACTAGCGGGGCCGCCGGGGGGACCCAGTACTTC; CDR3aa: CASSLGTSGAAGGTQYF
d_gene: TRBD1; abundance: .; j_gene: TRBJ1-4; len: 15; v_gene: TRBV28; CDR3nt: TGTGCCAGTTCCCTCGGGACAGGGCCACGCGAAAAACTGTTTTTT; CDR3aa: CASSLGTGPREKLFF
d_gene: .; abundance: few; j_gene: TRBJ2-2; len: 11; v_gene: TRBV6-6; CDR3nt: TGTGCCAGCAGTTACGCCGGGGAGCTGTTTTTT; CDR3aa: CASSYAGELFF
d_gene: TRBD2; abundance: once; j_gene: TRBJ2-7; len: 15; v_gene: TRBV6-1; CDR3nt: TGTGCCAGCAGTCCCCGGACTAGCGGCCCCTACGAGCAGTACTTC; CDR3aa: CASSPRTSGPYEQYF
d_gene: TRBD2; abundance: .; j_gene: TRBJ2-7; len: 16; v_gene: TRBV4-3; CDR3nt: TGCGCCAGCAGCCCTAAGCGGGACGTTTTAACCTACGAGCAGTACTTC; CDR3aa: CASSPKRDVLTYEQYF
d_gene: TRBD1; abundance: .; j_gene: TRBJ1-1; len: 13; v_gene: TRBV6-5; CDR3nt: TGTGCCACAAAGACAGGGGTGGGGACTGAAGCTTTCTTT; CDR3aa: CATKTGVGTEAFF
d_gene: .; abundance: few; j_gene: TRBJ1-5; len: 16; v_gene: TRBV18; CDR3nt: TGTGCCAGCTCACCAGAACCGGGGATTGCCAATCAGCCCCAGCATTTT; CDR3aa: CASSPEPGIANQPQHF
d_gene: .; abundance: .; j_gene: TRBJ2-2; len: 15; v_gene: TRBV5-6; CDR3nt: TGTGCCAGCAGCTTGAAGAGCTCGAACACCGGGGAGCTGTTTTTT; CDR3aa: CASSLKSSNTGELFF
d_gene: .; abundance: .; j_gene: TRBJ1-2; len: 15; v_gene: TRBV15; CDR3nt: TGTGCCACCAGCAGAGACGGGCCGAGAAGCTATGGCTACACCTTC; CDR3aa: CATSRDGPRSYGYTF
d_gene: .; abundance: .; j_gene: TRBJ1-3; len: 17; v_gene: TRBV18; CDR3nt: TGTGCCAGCTCACCTACGGAGGTGGGGATCTCTGGAAACACCATATATTTT; CDR3aa: CASSPTEVGISGNTIYF
d_gene: .; abundance: .; j_gene: TRBJ2-2; len: 15; v_gene: TRBV7-2; CDR3nt: TGTGCCAGCAGCTTAAGCAACAACCCCACCGGGGAGCTGTTTTTT; CDR3aa: CASSLSNNPTGELFF
d_gene: .; abundance: .; j_gene: TRBJ1-1; len: 14; v_gene: TRBV7-6; CDR3nt: TGTGCCAGCAGCCCTCGGAGGGGGAGGACTGAAGCTTTCTTT; CDR3aa: CASSPRRGRTEAFF